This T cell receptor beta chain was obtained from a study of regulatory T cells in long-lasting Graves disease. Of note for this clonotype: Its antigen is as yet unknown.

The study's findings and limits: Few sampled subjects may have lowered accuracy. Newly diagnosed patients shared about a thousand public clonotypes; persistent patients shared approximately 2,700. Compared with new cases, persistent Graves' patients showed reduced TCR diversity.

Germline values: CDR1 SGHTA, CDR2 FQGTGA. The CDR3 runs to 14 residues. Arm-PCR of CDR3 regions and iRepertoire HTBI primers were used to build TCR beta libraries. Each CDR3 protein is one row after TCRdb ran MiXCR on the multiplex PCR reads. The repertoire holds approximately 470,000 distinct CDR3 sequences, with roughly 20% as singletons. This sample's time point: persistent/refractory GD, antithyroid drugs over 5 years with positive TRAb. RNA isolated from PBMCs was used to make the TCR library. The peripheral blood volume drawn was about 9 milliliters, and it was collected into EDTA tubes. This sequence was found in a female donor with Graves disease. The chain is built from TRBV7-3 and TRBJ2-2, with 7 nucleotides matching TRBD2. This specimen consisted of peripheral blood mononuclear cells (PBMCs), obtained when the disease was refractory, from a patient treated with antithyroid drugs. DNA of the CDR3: TGTGCTACACGGGGCGGGAGTAACACCGGGGAGCTGTTTTTT. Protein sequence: CATRGGSNTGELFF. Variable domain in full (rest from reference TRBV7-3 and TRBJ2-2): GAGVSQTPSNKVTEKGKYVELRCDPISGHTALYWYRQSLGQGPEFLIYFQGTGAADDSGLPNDRFFAVRPEGSVSTLKIQRTERGDSAVYLCATRGGSNTGELFFGEGSRLTVL.